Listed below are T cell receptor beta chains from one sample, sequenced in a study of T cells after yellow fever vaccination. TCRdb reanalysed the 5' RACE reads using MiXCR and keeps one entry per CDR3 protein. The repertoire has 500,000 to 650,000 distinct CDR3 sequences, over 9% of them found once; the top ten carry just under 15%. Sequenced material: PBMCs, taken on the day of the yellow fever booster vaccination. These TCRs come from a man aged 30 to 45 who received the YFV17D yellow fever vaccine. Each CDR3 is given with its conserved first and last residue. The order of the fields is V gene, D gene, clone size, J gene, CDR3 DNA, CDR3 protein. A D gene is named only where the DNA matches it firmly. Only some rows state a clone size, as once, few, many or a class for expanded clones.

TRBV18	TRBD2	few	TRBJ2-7	TGTGCCAGCTCGTCGGGGACTAGGGTTTCCTACGAGCAGTACTTC	CASSSGTRVSYEQYF
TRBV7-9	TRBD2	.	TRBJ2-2	TGTGCCTTCCGCCTGGCGGGAGAGGGGTCCGGGGAGCTGTTTTTT	CAFRLAGEGSGELFF
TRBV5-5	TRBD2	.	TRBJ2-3	TGTGCCAGCAGCCCCGGGACTATTTCAGATACGCAGTATTTT	CASSPGTISDTQYF
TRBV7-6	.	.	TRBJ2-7	TGTGCCAGCACCCTCTCGGGGCAGTACTTC	CASTLSGQYF
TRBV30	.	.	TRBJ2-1	TGTGCCTGGAGTCCGGGACCCCCTGGGTCGCAGTTCTTC	CAWSPGPPGSQFF
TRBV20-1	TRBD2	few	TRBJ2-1	TGCAGTGCTAGGAACAGCGGGAGATCCCAGAATGAGCAGTTCTTC	CSARNSGRSQNEQFF
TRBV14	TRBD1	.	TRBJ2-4	TGTGCCAGCAGCCGGACAGGGTTAGCCAAAAACATTCAGTACTTC	CASSRTGLAKNIQYF
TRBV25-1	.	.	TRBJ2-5	TGTGCCAGCAGTGAATCCGTTGGGGAGACCCAGTACTTC	CASSESVGETQYF
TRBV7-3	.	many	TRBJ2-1	TGTGCCAGCAGCTTTGCCGGGAATGAGCAGTTCTTC	CASSFAGNEQFF
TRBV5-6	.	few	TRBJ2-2	TGTGCCAGCGGAAGGTCCGTACCCGGGGAGCTGTTTTTT	CASGRSVPGELFF
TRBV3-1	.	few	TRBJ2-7	TGTGCCAGCAGCCAAGAAGGACTATATTACGAGCAGTACTTC	CASSQEGLYYEQYF
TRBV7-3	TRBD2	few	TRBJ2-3	TGTGCCAGCAGCTCCTCTCCTCGGGAGGGGGTTTCAGATACGCAGTATTTT	CASSSSPREGVSDTQYF
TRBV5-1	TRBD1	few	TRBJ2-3	TGCGCCAGCAATTCCGGACAGGGGATTAGCACAGATACGCAGTATTTT	CASNSGQGISTDTQYF
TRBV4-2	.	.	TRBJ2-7	TGTGCCAGCAGCCCCCGCCTCCTCTCCTACGAGCAGTACTTC	CASSPRLLSYEQYF
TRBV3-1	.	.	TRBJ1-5	TGTGCCAGCAGTCAGTGGGTTGATCAGCCCCAGCATTTT	CASSQWVDQPQHF
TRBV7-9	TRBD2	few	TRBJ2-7	TGTGCCAGCAGCTACAATTTAGCGGGAGGACGGTACGAGCAGTACTTC	CASSYNLAGGRYEQYF
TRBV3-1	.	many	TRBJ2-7	TGTGCCAGCAGCCCGAGCAGCGGGCCCTACGAGCAGTACTTC	CASSPSSGPYEQYF
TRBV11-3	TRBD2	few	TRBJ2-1	TGTGCCAGCAGCTGGGACGGGAGGTCCAATGAGCAGTTCTTC	CASSWDGRSNEQFF
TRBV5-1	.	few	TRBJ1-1	TGCGCCAGCAGGGAGGGGTGGGCTGAAGCTTTCTTT	CASREGWAEAFF
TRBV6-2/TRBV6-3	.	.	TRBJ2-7	TGTGCCAGCAGAAACCCCAGCCAGCACAACGAGCAGTACTTC	CASRNPSQHNEQYF
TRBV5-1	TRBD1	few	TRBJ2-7	TGCGCCAGCAGCCCACCCCGGACAGGTCCCTACGAGCAGTACTTC	CASSPPRTGPYEQYF
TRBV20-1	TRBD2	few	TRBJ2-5	TGCAGTGCTAGGGGACTAGCGGGAGTCCAAGAGACCCAGTACTTC	CSARGLAGVQETQYF
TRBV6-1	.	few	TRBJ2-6	TGTGCCAGCAGCCGACGGGGCCTCGCCTCTGGGGCCAACGTCCTGACTTTC	CASSRRGLASGANVLTF
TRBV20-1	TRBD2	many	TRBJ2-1	TGCAGTGCTGAACGACTAGCGGGGGGGTACAATGAGCAGTTCTTC	CSAERLAGGYNEQFF
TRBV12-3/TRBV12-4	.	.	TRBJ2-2	TGTGCCAGCAGTCAGGAGAACACCGGGGAGCTGTTTTTT	CASSQENTGELFF
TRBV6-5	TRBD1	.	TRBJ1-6	TGTGCCAGCAGTTACCAAATGGACAGGGTGAATTCACCCCTCCACTTT	CASSYQMDRVNSPLHF
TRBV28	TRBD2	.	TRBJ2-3	TGTGCCAGCAGCGCGGGGGGAGGACACACAGATACGCAGTATTTT	CASSAGGGHTDTQYF
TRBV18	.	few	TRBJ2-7	TGTGCCAGCTCACCGGGGAGCATCTACGAGCAGTACTTC	CASSPGSIYEQYF
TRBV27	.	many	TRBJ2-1	TGTGCCAGCAGTTTCGAACTTGGAGCCCCATACAATGAGCAGTTCTTC	CASSFELGAPYNEQFF